The clone carrying this T cell receptor beta chain was detected only once. This specimen comes from a study of blood T cell repertoires in COVID-19. Profiled with immunoSEQ multiplex PCR; TCRdb holds only in-frame clones, not every one. The sample lists about 100,000 clones, over 85% occurring once. This clonotype originated in a man in his 70s with acute or convalescent COVID-19. Source material: peripheral blood.

The CDR3 spells CASDGQAGTEAFF. DNA for the CDR3: TGTGCCAGCGACGGCCAGGCGGGCACTGAAGCTTTCTTT. The chain couples TRBV7-9 to TRBJ1-1; D unclear. The V end was cut by 8 bases, the J end by 4 bases, with 14 bases between. Germline V gene lookup returns CDR1 SEHNR and CDR2 FQNEAQ (reference sequence). The CDR3 length is 13 residues.